This T cell receptor (beta chain) was identified during a study of T cell repertoires in cytomegalovirus infection. In TCRdb, the reads were re-called with MiXCR into one record per CDR3 protein. The sample contains some 390,000 distinct CDR3 sequences, 15% to 20% of which appear only once. The receptor was isolated from a human donor in good health (CMV status not recorded). Some clones in this sample may be carry-over from other donors' samples. The sequenced material came from PBMCs.

The CDR3 DNA follows: TGTGCCAGCAGTTATCTAGCAACTAATGAAAAACTGTTTTTT. Protein: CASSYLATNEKLFF. V and J are TRBV12-3 or TRBV12-4 and TRBJ1-4; no clear D. The V gene lost 4 bases and the J gene lost 0 bases, with 6 bases spanning the gap. CDR3 length: 14 residues.